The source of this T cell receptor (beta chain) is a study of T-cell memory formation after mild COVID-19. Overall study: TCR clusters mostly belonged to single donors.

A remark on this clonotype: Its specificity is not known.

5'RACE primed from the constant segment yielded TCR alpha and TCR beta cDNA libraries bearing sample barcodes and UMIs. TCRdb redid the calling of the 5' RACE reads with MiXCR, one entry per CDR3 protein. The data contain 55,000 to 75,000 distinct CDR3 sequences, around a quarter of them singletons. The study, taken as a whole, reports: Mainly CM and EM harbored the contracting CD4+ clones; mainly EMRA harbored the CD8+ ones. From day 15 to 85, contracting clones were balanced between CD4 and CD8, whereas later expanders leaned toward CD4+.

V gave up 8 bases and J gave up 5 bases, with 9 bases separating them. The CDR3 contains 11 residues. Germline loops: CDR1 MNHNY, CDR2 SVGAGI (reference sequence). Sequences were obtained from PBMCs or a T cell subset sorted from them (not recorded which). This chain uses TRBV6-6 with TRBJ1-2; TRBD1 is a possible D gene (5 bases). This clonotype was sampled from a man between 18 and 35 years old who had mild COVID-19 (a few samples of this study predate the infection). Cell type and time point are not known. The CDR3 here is CASGAPYGYTF. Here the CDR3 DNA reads TGTGCCAGCGGGGCCCCTTATGGCTACACCTTC.